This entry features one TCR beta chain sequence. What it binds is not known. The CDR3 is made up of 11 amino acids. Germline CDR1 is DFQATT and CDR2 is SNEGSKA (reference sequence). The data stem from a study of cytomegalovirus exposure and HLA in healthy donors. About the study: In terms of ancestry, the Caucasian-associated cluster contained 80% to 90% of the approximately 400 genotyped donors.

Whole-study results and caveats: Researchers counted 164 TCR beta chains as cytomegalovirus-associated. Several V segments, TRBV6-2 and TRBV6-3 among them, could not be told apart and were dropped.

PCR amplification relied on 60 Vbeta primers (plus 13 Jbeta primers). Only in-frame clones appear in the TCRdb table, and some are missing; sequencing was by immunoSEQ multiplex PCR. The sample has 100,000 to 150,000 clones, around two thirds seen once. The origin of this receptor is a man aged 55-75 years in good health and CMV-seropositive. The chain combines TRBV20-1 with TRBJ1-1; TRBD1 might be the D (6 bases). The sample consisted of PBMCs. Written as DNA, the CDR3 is TGCAGGGGGGCTTCGGGGGGGGAAGCTTTCTTT. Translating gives CRGASGGEAFF.